This TCR beta chain was captured by sequencing in a study of identical twins. Broader study findings: While abundant cord blood beta clonotypes carried fewer insertions, memory repertoires showed no such pattern. Twins showed weaker excess sharing in their beta out-of-frame sequences.

This CDR3 region has 12 residues. The germline V and J ends were trimmed by 5 bases and 6 bases, with 10 bases remaining between them. CDR1 SGHTA and CDR2 FQGNSA come from the germline V gene. The donor group consisted entirely of healthy Caucasians. This clonotype was seen a handful of times. What it binds is not known. Through template switching, a universal primer site was introduced, and the cDNA contained unique molecular identifiers. TCRdb called the 5' RACE reads again in MiXCR, with one record for every CDR3 protein. The sample lists roughly 700,000 distinct CDR3 sequences, around 8.6% occurring once. This sample also appeared in a second study, on yellow fever vaccine responses in identical twins.

The sequence was collected from a woman aged 18-35 years in good health. This chain connects TRBV7-2 to TRBJ2-5; D is ambiguous. Sequencing was done on a sample of PBMCs. The CDR3 nucleotides read TGTGCCAGCAGCGCTCATGGGCAGACCCAGTACTTC. Its translation is CASSAHGQTQYF.